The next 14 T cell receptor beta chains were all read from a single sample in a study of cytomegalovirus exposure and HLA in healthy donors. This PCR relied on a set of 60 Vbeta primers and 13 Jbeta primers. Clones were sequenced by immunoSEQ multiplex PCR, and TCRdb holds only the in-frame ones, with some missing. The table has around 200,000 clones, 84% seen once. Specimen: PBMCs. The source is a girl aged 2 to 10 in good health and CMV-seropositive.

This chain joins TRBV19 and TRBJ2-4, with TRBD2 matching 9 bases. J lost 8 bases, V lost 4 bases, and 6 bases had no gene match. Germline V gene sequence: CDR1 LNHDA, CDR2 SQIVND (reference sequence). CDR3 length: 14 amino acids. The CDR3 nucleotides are TGTGCCAGTAGTAGTGCGGGAGGGCCCCACATTCAGTACTTC. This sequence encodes CASSSAGGPHIQYF.

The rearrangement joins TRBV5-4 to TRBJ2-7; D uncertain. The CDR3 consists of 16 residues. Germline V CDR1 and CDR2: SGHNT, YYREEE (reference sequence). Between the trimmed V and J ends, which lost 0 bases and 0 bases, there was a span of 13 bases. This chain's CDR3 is CASSLASASSSYEQYF. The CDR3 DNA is TGTGCCAGCAGCTTGGCCAGCGCGTCCAGCTCCTACGAGCAGTACTTC.

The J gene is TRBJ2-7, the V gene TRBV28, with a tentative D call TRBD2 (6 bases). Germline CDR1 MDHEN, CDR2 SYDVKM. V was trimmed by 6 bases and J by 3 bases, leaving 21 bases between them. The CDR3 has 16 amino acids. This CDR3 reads CASSPGPSETLYEQYF. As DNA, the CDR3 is TGTGCCAGCAGCCCCGGACCTAGCGAGACTCTCTACGAGCAGTACTTC. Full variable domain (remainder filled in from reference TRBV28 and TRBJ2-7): DVKVTQSSRYLVKRTGEKVFLECVQDMDHENMFWYRQDPGLGLRLIYFSYDVKMKEKGDIPEGYSVSREKKERFSLILESASTNQTSMYLCASSPGPSETLYEQYFGPGTRLTVT.

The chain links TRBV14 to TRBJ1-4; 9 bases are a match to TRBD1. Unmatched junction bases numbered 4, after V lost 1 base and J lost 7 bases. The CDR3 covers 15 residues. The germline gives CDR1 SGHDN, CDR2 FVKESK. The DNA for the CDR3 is TGTGCCAGCAGCCAAGGCGGGACAGGGAGTGAAAAACTGTTTTTT. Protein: CASSQGGTGSEKLFF.

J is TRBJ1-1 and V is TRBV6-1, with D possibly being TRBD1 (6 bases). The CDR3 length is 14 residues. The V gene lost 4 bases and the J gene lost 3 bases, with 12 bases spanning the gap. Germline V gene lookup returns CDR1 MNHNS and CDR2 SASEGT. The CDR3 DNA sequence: TGTGCCAGCAGTGCCGGACAGTTTTACACTGAAGCTTTCTTT. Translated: CASSAGQFYTEAFF.

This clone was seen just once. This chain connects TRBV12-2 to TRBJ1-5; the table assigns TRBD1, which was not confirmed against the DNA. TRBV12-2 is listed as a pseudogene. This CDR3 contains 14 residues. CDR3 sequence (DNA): TGTGCAAGTCGCGGACAGGCTAGCAATCAGCCCCAGCATTTT. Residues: CASRGQASNQPQHF.

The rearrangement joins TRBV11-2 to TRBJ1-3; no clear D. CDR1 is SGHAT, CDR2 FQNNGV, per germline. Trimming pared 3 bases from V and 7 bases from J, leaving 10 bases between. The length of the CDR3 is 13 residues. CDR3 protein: CASSFSLGNTIYF. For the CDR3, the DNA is TGTGCCAGCAGCTTTTCCCTAGGCAACACCATATATTTT.

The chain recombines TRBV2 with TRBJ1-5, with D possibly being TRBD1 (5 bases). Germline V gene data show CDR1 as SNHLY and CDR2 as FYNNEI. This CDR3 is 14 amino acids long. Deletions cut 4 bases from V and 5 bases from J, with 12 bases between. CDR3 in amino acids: CASSARDPHQPQHF. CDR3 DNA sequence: TGTGCCAGCAGTGCCAGGGATCCACATCAGCCCCAGCATTTT.

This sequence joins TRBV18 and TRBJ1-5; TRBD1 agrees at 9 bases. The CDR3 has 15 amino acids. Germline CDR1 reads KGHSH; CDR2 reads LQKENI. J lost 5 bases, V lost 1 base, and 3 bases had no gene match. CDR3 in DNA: TGTGCCAGCTCACCACGGGACAGGGCGGATCAGCCCCAGCATTTT. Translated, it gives CASSPRDRADQPQHF. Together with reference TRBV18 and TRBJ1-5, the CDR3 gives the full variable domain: NAGVMQNPRHLVRRRGQEARLRCSPMKGHSHVYWYRQLPEEGLKFMVYLQKENIIDESGMPKERFSAEFPKEGPSILRIQQVVRGDSAAYFCASSPRDRADQPQHFGDGTRLSIL.

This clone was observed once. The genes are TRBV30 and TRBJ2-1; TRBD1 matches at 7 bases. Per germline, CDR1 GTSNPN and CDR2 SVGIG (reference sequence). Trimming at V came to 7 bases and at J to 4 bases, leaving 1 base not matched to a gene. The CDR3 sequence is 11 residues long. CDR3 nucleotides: TGTGCCTTGACAGGGTACAATGAGCAGTTCTTC. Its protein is CALTGYNEQFF.

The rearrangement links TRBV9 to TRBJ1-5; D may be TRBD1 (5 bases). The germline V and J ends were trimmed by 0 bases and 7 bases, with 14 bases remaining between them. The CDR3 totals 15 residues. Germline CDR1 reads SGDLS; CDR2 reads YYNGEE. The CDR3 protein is CASSVGGGAGQPQHF. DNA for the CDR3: TGTGCCAGCAGCGTAGGTGGAGGGGCTGGCCAGCCCCAGCATTTT.

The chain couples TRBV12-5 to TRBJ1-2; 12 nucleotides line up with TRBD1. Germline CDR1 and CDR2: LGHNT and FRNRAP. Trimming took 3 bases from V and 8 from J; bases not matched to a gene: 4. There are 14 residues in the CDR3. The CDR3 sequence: CASGLTGTGGGYTF. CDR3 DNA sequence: TGTGCTAGTGGTTTAACCGGGACAGGGGGCGGCTACACCTTC.

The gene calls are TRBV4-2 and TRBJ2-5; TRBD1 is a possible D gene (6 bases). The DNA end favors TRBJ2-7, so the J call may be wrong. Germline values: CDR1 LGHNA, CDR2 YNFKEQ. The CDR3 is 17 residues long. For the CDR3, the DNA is TGTGCCAGCAGCCAAGCTTTCTCCGGGACATTCTCCTACGAGCAGTACTTC. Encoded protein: CASSQAFSGTFSYEQYF.

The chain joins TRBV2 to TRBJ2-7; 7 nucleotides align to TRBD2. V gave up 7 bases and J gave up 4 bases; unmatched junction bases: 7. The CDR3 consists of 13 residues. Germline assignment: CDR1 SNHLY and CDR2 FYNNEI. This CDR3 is CASMAAGEYEQYF. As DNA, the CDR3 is TGTGCCAGCATGGCCGCGGGAGAGTACGAGCAGTACTTC.